This T cell receptor beta chain was identified in a study of human T cells and chemical hapten exposure (dated by TCRdb to about 2021). Context from the whole study: For sensitization, 2% DPC in acetone was applied to a roughly 2 cm by roughly 2 cm area of upper inner arm skin. Most of the patients in the cohort were female, and the cohort covered alopecia areata with under or over 50% scalp involvement, alopecia totalis and alopecia universalis. The study tracked peripheral blood TCR repertoire changes in vivo during primary and secondary sensitization to the hapten diphenylcyclopropenone (DPC) in alopecia patients. Patient blood was sampled pre-sensitization (week 0) and at 2, 6 and about 24 weeks after DPC sensitization. The libraries were sequenced as a pool, and the TCR yield per sample differed mostly because of small variations in library volumes within the pool. Weekly therapeutic DPC doses were additionally applied to the scalp of patients throughout the approximately 25-week study period. Patch tests used Finn chambers with 0.01% DPC on the upper back, scored after 6 days by International Contact Dermatitis Research Group standards. Around 29 alopecia patients provided blood for TCR sequencing at one to four time points (pre-sensitization, 2, 6 and 24 weeks). Paper-wide results and their limitations: After repeated subsampling, the strength of the expansion versus patch-test correlation and the threshold at which it became significant changed. Compared with pre-sensitization or healthy control sets, expanded TCRs formed significantly more large CDR3 similarity clusters, which is consistent with antigen-driven responses. All patients had alopecia, a presumed autoimmune disease, so their immune response might differ from that of healthy individuals. DPC sensitization did not change how many TCRs were above 1 in 1000 frequency, and no evidence was found of alterations in global repertoire structure. Patch test score was positively correlated with the number of PT1 expanded TCRs, with significance at thresholds 8, 16 and 32 but not at 4.

This clonotype showed up many times. What antigen it recognizes has not been identified. Base qualities are not at hand, and no much larger clone is one base apart. What this sample's time point label stands for: pre-sensitization, week 0. Explained via the paper, the treatment or condition label denotes: therapeutic diphenylcyclopropenone sensitization with weekly scalp DPC. At every patch-test visit, the blood draw took place before the patch test was put on. Patients were considered eligible if aged 18 to 70, diagnosed with alopecia and deemed suitable for DPC therapy, and patients were excluded if pregnant. Total RNA was extracted from unfractionated whole blood that had been collected in Tempus Blood RNA tubes. Receptor libraries were prepared by RACE. The reads were generated on a NextSeq 500. During library preparation, unique molecular identifiers were attached to individual cDNA molecules so that TCRs could be counted quantitatively and reproducibly. Each blood RNA sample was used to sequence both TCR alpha and TCR beta chains. The study's processing was this. The median number of TCRs per sample was over 85,000, ranging from roughly 23,224 to 690,600. V, J and CDR3 annotation of the TCR reads was performed with the Decombinator software suite. To make PS versus PT1 abundance plots, every sample was subsampled to the same number of TCRs (28,000). TCRs were defined as expanded if absent before sensitization and observed at least eight times at the 2-week time point. The raw public reads went through TCRdb reprocessing: fastp at Q25, MiXCR clone calling, in-frame beta chains kept. Each record represents a unique CDR3 protein, reported with the most common genes and DNA among its rows. These V and J calls derive from TCRdb rather than the authors' analysis. Within this sample are over 300,000 distinct CDR3 sequences, with 5% to 6.5% of them counted one time only. 2% to 3% of the sample is in the top ten clones.

This TCR was sampled from a woman in her forties or fifties with alopecia areata. Some clones in this sample may be carry-over from other donors' samples. The sequencing used whole blood, collected in connection with sensitization to the hapten diphenylcyclopropenone (DPC).

The nucleotide sequence is TGTGCAAGTCGCTTCCTCCCGGGACGCTCTGGGGCCAACGTCCTGACTTTC. It specifies CASRFLPGRSGANVLTF. In this chain, TRBV12-2 is recombined with TRBJ2-6; TRBD1 is taken as the D call from the table, unchecked against the DNA. TRBV12-2 has pseudogene status. Reading from cysteine to phenylalanine, the CDR3 counts 17 amino acids. Kept here is only the CDR3 DNA, which spans 51 bases and is read in frame from base 1.